This T cell receptor beta chain was identified during a study of beta chain features in type 1 diabetes (dated by TCRdb to about 2018). A note on the overall study: No differences in mean age, gender distribution, total cell number or subset yield were found between patients and healthy donors. A total of about 110 million sorted cells were examined across all samples, and the number of cells per subset was strongly correlated with RNA yield. Whereas all 30 or so donors provided naive and central memory subsets, regulatory and stem cell-like memory subsets were isolated from just 8 patients and about 8 healthy donors. In the study, recently diagnosed type 1 diabetes patients and matched healthy donors were compared on the TCRB repertoires of their sorted circulating CD4+ T cell subsets. General study outcomes and caveats: Because the HLA sub-analyses included only small numbers of individuals, any influence of HLA type on TCRB rearrangement was left unresolved. A moderate but significant shortening of TCRB CDR3 length was observed in type 1 diabetes patients in all four CD4+ subsets. Naive, central memory and regulatory TCRB repertoires appeared to be more alike among patients than among healthy donors. Because cDNA was sequenced instead of genomic DNA, highly expressing activated cells could be over-represented, though the groups showed no difference in activation or CD3 levels. Patients with type 1 diabetes made fewer insertions and deleted more nucleotides at VDJ recombination sites, implying thymic rearrangement abnormalities. Shorter templates might have been favored by PCR, but patient and control samples were amplified and corrected together, so both groups would have been affected equally by any skew.

This clone was counted between two and nine times. Its antigen target is currently unknown. Within one base of it there is no much larger clone, and no base qualities were kept. The entire isolated RNA was reverse transcribed using the High Capacity cDNA Reverse Transcription Kit, and thus expressed TCRB transcripts were sequenced. Deep immunoSEQ sequencing was applied to naive, central memory and regulatory T cell samples, giving an average of around 3.8 million total reads per sample. After sorted cells were lysed in RLT buffer, RNA was extracted with DNase-treated RNeasy Micro or Mini kits, with the choice depending on cell number. To prevent cross-contamination, each cell subset was processed individually, whereas patient and healthy donor samples were processed jointly. The immunoSEQ multiplex PCR was used to amplify TCRB sequences from cDNA, generating 87-bp fragments that spanned the CDR3 region. Amplicons were sequenced on the Illumina HiSeq platform. The paper's data handling went like this. PCR bias was computationally corrected using synthetic template baselines, reads within Hamming distance 2 were collapsed, and singletons that could not be merged were discarded. Reads were aligned against IMGT to assign V, D and J genes, CDR3 length and insertions or deletions at six rearrangement sites. Within each subset, clonotype counts were normalized to sorted cell number, and only after that were true diversity and Gini coefficients computed with the tcR R package. Repertoire sharing was quantified using the overlap coefficient calculated on TCRB nucleotide sequences. As a proxy for the pre-selection repertoire, out-of-frame TCRB sequences from naive cells were analyzed. The table was pulled from immuneACCESS by TCRdb, which kept in-frame rearrangements only. Such tables lose some clones; where checked, under half of the loss comes from unresolved V genes, and the rest has no known cause. Clonal size and the V and J genes are those of that table, whereas D and trimming came from the DNA. Across this sample there are 430,000 or so clones, with about an eighth seen only once. The ten largest account for 0.045% to 0.05% of the sample.

The CDR3 spans 18 residues, from the cysteine through the phenylalanine. Only the CDR3 portion is preserved as DNA: 54 bases, with reading frame beginning at the first base. Each donor gave one peripheral blood draw, averaging approximately 110 mL, which was collected into heparinised tubes. A BD FACSAria II and a panel including CD45RO, CCR7, CD25, CD127, CD95 and CD27 were used to sort naive, central memory, regulatory and stem cell-like memory CD4+ T cells. Purity was above 95% for every sorted population. PBMCs were isolated immediately by Lymphoprep density gradient centrifugation and stained directly without culture. Samples were stained and sorted in pairs, with one healthy donor and one patient per experiment, so that batch effects were minimized.

Sequences were obtained from naive CD4+ T cells from blood. The cell subset or site label here, explained by the study, means: true naive CD4+ T cells. The chain uses TRBV21-1 and TRBJ2-6; the table's TRBD1 call for D was not verified on the DNA. TRBV21-1 is listed as a pseudogene. This receptor was taken from a woman in her late teens or twenties in good health. The DNA sequence is given as TGTGCCAGCAGCAAAAGGGTCAGGGGGATCTCTGGGGCCAACGTCCTGACTTTC. This is translated as CASSKRVRGISGANVLTF.